A selection of T cell receptor beta chains follows, all from one sample in a study of T-cell reconstitution after alpha-beta-depleted transplantation in children. TCRdb redid the calling of the PCR reads with MiXCR, one entry per CDR3 protein. This sample yields approximately 300,000 distinct CDR3 sequences, of which about 9.9% are seen a single time; 20% to 30% belongs to the top ten. This material consisted of peripheral blood, taken 180 days after TCRalphabeta/CD19-depleted stem cell transplant. The receptor source for this set is a male patient aged 2-10 years who had a stem cell transplant for chronic granulomatous disease, so the T cells may come from the graft donor. Both conserved end residues are part of each CDR3. The D gene is left open where the match is weak. Rows give clone size only sometimes, using once, few, many, or a class for an expanded clone.

>TRBD2|many|TRBV7-2|TRBJ2-3
CASSPKGGGVSDTQYF
TGTGCCAGCAGCCCGAAAGGCGGGGGGGTCTCAGATACGCAGTATTTT
>TRBD2|NA|TRBV5-6|TRBJ2-6
CASSFQASGRAGANVLTF
TGTGCCAGCAGCTTCCAGGCTAGCGGGAGGGCAGGGGCCAACGTCCTGACTTTC
>NA|many|TRBV25-1|TRBJ2-4
CASSPLQGGVAKNIQYF
TGTGCCAGCAGTCCCCTGCAGGGGGGGGTAGCCAAAAACATTCAGTACTTC
>NA|many|TRBV20-1|TRBJ2-7
CSAPRGGVPNEQYF
TGCAGTGCCCCCAGGGGAGGGGTCCCTAACGAGCAGTACTTC
>TRBD2|many|TRBV6-2/TRBV6-3|TRBJ2-3
CASSRIAGVTTDTQYF
TGTGCCAGCAGTCGGATAGCGGGGGTAACCACAGATACGCAGTATTTT
>NA|many|TRBV7-2|TRBJ2-7
CASSFHSGTGPYEQYF
TGTGCCAGCAGTTTCCACTCTGGGACGGGTCCCTACGAGCAGTACTTC
>NA|many|TRBV5-5|TRBJ1-5
CASSLYGQPQHF
TGTGCCAGCAGCTTGTATGGACAGCCCCAGCATTTT
>NA|few|TRBV5-6|TRBJ1-4
CASSRRTVATNEKLFF
TGTGCCAGCAGCCGACGGACGGTTGCAACTAATGAAAAACTGTTTTTT
>NA|many|TRBV15|TRBJ2-6
CATSRDRGSGANVLTF
TGTGCCACCAGCAGAGATAGAGGGTCTGGGGCCAACGTCCTGACTTTC
>NA|NA|TRBV6-5|TRBJ2-1
CASSYAGFRYNEQFF
TGTGCCAGCAGTTACGCGGGGTTCAGATACAATGAGCAGTTCTTC
>NA|many|TRBV7-9|TRBJ2-1
CASSLAFHYNEQFF
TGTGCCAGCAGCTTAGCTTTTCACTACAATGAGCAGTTCTTC
>NA|many|TRBV20-1|TRBJ2-1
CSPPGEQFF
TGCAGCCCCCCGGGGGAGCAGTTCTTC
>NA|many|TRBV10-2|TRBJ2-1
CASSVYSIGDEQFF
TGCGCCAGCAGTGTCTACAGCATAGGGGATGAGCAGTTCTTC
>TRBD1|many|TRBV7-9|TRBJ1-6
CASSLGGTGNSPLHF
TGTGCCAGCAGCTTAGGGGGGACAGGGAATTCACCCCTCCACTTT
>NA|many|TRBV29-1|TRBJ2-5
CSVAGAGGRETQYF
TGCAGCGTCGCCGGGGCAGGGGGGCGAGAGACCCAGTACTTC
>NA|NA|TRBV5-4|TRBJ2-3
CASSFWLDTQYF
TGTGCCAGCAGCTTCTGGTTGGATACGCAGTATTTT
>TRBD2|many|TRBV3-1|TRBJ2-7
CASSQERVAGGLWSEQYF
TGTGCCAGCAGCCAAGAACGGGTGGCGGGGGGCCTATGGAGCGAGCAGTACTTC
>NA|many|TRBV5-1|TRBJ1-4
CASSFRQDEKLFF
TGCGCCAGCAGCTTTCGACAGGATGAAAAACTGTTTTTT
>TRBD1|NA|TRBV7-2|TRBJ1-5
CASSERTGNVNQPQHF
TGTGCCAGCAGCGAAAGGACAGGGAATGTCAATCAGCCCCAGCATTTT
>NA|many|TRBV20-1|TRBJ1-5
CSALGDGGHNQPQHF
TGCAGTGCGCTAGGGGACGGGGGCCACAATCAGCCCCAGCATTTT
>TRBD1|many|TRBV11-2|TRBJ2-6
CASSGTGSLYSGANVLTF
TGTGCCAGCAGCGGGACAGGATCCCTTTACTCTGGGGCCAACGTCCTGACTTTC
>NA|many|TRBV29-1|TRBJ2-5
CSGRSVDATQYF
TGCAGCGGACGATCTGTGGATGCGACCCAGTACTTC
>NA|many|TRBV7-9|TRBJ2-3
CASFYTGTDTQYF
TGTGCCAGCTTCTACACGGGAACAGATACGCAGTATTTT
>NA|many|TRBV20-1|TRBJ2-7
CSASKGSPAYEQYF
TGCAGTGCTAGTAAGGGGAGCCCAGCCTACGAGCAGTACTTC
>NA|many|TRBV5-1|TRBJ2-5
CASSFEGGATQYF
TGCGCCAGCAGCTTTGAGGGGGGGGCGACCCAGTACTTC
>TRBD2|few|TRBV4-1|TRBJ2-4
CASSQGLAGGHPKNIQYF
TGCGCCAGCAGCCAAGGACTAGCGGGAGGCCATCCCAAAAACATTCAGTACTTC
>TRBD1|many|TRBV12-3/TRBV12-4|TRBJ2-7
CASSKGQGVVEQYF
TGTGCCAGCAGTAAAGGACAGGGGGTCGTCGAGCAGTACTTC
>NA|many|TRBV11-2|TRBJ2-1
CASSSYSIGQFF
TGTGCCAGCAGCTCCTACTCCATTGGGCAGTTCTTC
>NA|many|TRBV5-1|TRBJ2-7
CASSSTAIAYEQYF
TGCGCCAGCAGCTCCACAGCTATAGCCTACGAGCAGTACTTC
>NA|many|TRBV12-3/TRBV12-4|TRBJ2-3
CASSLGTFKAPRDTQYF
TGTGCCAGCAGTTTAGGTACCTTCAAGGCGCCAAGAGATACGCAGTATTTT
>NA|many|TRBV12-3/TRBV12-4|TRBJ2-4
CASREGGIAKNIQYF
TGTGCCAGCAGGGAGGGCGGAATAGCCAAAAACATTCAGTACTTC
>TRBD1|many|TRBV28|TRBJ2-2
CASSSGTAASGELFF
TGTGCCAGCAGTTCCGGGACAGCCGCAAGCGGGGAGCTGTTTTTT
>TRBD1|many|TRBV11-1|TRBJ1-2
CASSLAGTETSANYGYTF
TGTGCCAGCAGCTTAGCGGGGACAGAAACTTCGGCGAACTATGGCTACACCTTC
>TRBD2|once|TRBV28|TRBJ2-7
CASSTEKGLATDEQYF
TGTGCCAGCAGCACAGAAAAGGGACTAGCGACGGACGAGCAGTACTTC
>NA|many|TRBV12-3/TRBV12-4|TRBJ2-3
CASSMGAGYSSYF
TGTGCCAGCAGCATGGGCGCTGGGTACAGTTCGTATTTT
>NA|many|TRBV7-2|TRBJ1-5
CASQREGGPNQPQHF
TGTGCCAGCCAAAGGGAGGGCGGGCCGAATCAGCCCCAGCATTTT
>TRBD1|many|TRBV6-1|TRBJ2-1
CASSATGGSYNEQFF
TGTGCCAGCAGTGCTACAGGGGGCTCCTACAATGAGCAGTTCTTC
>TRBD2|many|TRBV12-3/TRBV12-4|TRBJ2-7
CASASTSGIYGSYEQYF
TGTGCCAGCGCCTCGACTAGCGGGATATATGGTTCCTACGAGCAGTACTTC
>TRBD2|NA|TRBV12-3/TRBV12-4|TRBJ2-7
CARSLNAGTSGRTLYEQYF
TGTGCCCGCAGTTTAAACGCCGGGACTAGCGGGAGAACCCTCTACGAGCAGTACTTC